Listed here are 4 T cell receptor beta chains from one sample, sequenced in a study of response to subunit inactivated influenza vaccine. MiXCR was run by TCRdb on the RT-PCR reads, yielding one entry per CDR3 protein. The table has roughly 190,000 distinct CDR3 sequences, 12% seen once. These data are also associated with another study on T cells expressing NK-cell markers. That report adds: The cDNA for TCR beta came from 5'RACE template switching with UMIs.

The sequenced sample was CD8+ T cells sorted from PBMCs, obtained roughly 12 days after vaccination. Every receptor here comes from a man in his fifties who received an inactivated influenza vaccine.

This chain links TRBV4-1 with TRBJ2-1, with TRBD2 matching over 7 bases. The CDR3 sequence is 13 residues long. In germline, CDR1 is MGHRA, CDR2 YSYEKL. The ends lost 2 bases at V and 8 bases at J; junction bases unmatched: 3. The CDR3 DNA sequence: TGCGCCAGCAGCCAATGGGGGGGGTATGAGCAGTTCTTC. Its protein product is CASSQWGGYEQFF.

The CDR3 sequence is CASSIASGGAWDEQFF. For the CDR3, the DNA is TGTGCCAGTAGTATAGCTAGCGGGGGGGCGTGGGATGAGCAGTTCTTC. The chain combines TRBV19 with TRBJ2-1; TRBD2 aligns across 12 bases. The CDR3 extends over 16 amino acids. Germline V gene lookup returns CDR1 LNHDA and CDR2 SQIVND (reference sequence). V trimming: 1 base; J trimming: 8 bases; junction bases outside the gene matches: 6.

V gene TRBV9 combines with J gene TRBJ2-3, with 9 bases that match TRBD1. From germline, CDR1 is SGDLS and CDR2 YYNGEE. The V gene end was trimmed by 4 bases and the J gene end by 4 bases; junction bases not matched to a gene: 7. The CDR3 extends over 15 amino acids. In DNA, the CDR3 is TGTGCCAGCAGCCCATGGGACAGGGATTCAGATACGCAGTATTTT. This translates into CASSPWDRDSDTQYF.

This rearrangement joins TRBV12-3 or TRBV12-4 to TRBJ2-7; TRBD2 aligns across 13 bases. The V gene end was trimmed by 8 bases and the J gene end by 5 bases; junction bases not matched to a gene: 9. CDR3 length equals 15 residues. CDR3 in amino acids: CASGTSGRAQDEQYF. In DNA form, the CDR3 reads TGTGCCAGCGGAACTAGCGGGAGGGCCCAAGACGAGCAGTACTTC.